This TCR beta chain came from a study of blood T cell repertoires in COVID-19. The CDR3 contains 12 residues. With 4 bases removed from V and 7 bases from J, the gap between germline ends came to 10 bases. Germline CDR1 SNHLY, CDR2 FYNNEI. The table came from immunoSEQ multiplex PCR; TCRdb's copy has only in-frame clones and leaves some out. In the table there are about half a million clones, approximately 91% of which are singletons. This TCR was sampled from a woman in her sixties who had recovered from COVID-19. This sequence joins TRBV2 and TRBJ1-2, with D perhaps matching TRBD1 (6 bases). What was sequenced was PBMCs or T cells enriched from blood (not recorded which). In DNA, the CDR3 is TGTGCCAGCAGTGTGGGGGCTGCTGGCTACACCTTC. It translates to CASSVGAAGYTF.